This T cell receptor (beta chain) was recovered during a study of cytomegalovirus exposure and HLA in healthy donors. Per the germline V gene, CDR1 is GTSNPN and CDR2 is SVGIG (reference sequence). The CDR3 is 13 amino acids. V was cut by 8 bases and J by 3 bases, with 16 bases left in between. The PCR had 60 Vbeta and 13 Jbeta primers. Sequenced by immunoSEQ multiplex PCR; TCRdb stores in-frame clones only, minus some. The sample includes about 140,000 clones, about three fifths of them seen just once. The TCR comes from a male donor in good health and CMV-seronegative. The chain couples TRBV30 to TRBJ1-1; D is uncertain. The sample was PBMCs. The CDR3 DNA follows: TGTGCCCGAGGACTCAGAAGTGACACTGAAGCTTTCTTT. Protein: CARGLRSDTEAFF.